This T cell receptor (beta chain) was profiled in a study of graft-versus-host responses after intestinal transplantation (dated by TCRdb to the early 2020s). About the full investigation: The transplants that recipients received were multivisceral, liver-intestinal, or isolated intestinal. All recipients received anti-thymocyte globulin induction followed by maintenance tacrolimus and steroids for around three years. After intestinal transplantation, graft-versus-host and host-versus-graft alloreactive T cell clones in the graft, circulation and bone marrow were tracked using bulk TCR-beta CDR3 sequencing. Alloreactive clones were identified by sequencing pre-transplant mixed lymphocyte reaction products and comparing them with unstimulated pre-transplant donor and recipient T cells. Of the roughly 25 intestinal transplant recipients enrolled in the cohort, one of whom was a retransplant, a few patients without pretransplant specimens were excluded. Donor T cell macrochimerism was defined as a peak of at least 4% donor T cells among recipient peripheral blood mononuclear cells. Rather than being sequenced by the commercial service, samples from a few later patients were sequenced in-house on an Illumina MiSeq and processed with MiXCR.

What the time point label conveys for this sample: cells obtained before transplantation from donor or recipient. CD3+CD4+ and CD3+CD8+ populations were FACS-sorted from unstimulated pre-transplant donor and recipient cells taken from spleen or lymph nodes. There are 16 amino acids in the CDR3, from cysteine to phenylalanine inclusive. Of the read, only the CDR3 DNA is kept; its 48 bases are in frame from base 1. From a lookup of the germline V gene (reference sequence), CDR1 and CDR2 are LNHDA and SQIVND. Relative to germline, V is 1 base shorter and J is 1 base shorter, with 12 bases between their ends. Library generation was performed with the immunoSEQ multiplex PCR assay. For most patients, genomic DNA was isolated using the Qiagen DNeasy Blood and Tissue Kit and was shipped frozen to Adaptive Biotechnologies for TCR sequencing. High-throughput TCR-beta CDR3 sequencing of genomic DNA from most patients was performed by Adaptive Biotechnologies. Per the authors' processing: Adaptive's ImmunoSEQ software supplied the TCR sequencing data for 18 patients, while MiXCR and VDJtools were used to process a few other patients. To correct CD4 versus CD8 sorting errors, any sequence found in both subsets at a frequency ratio below 5:1 was removed. Because the origin of CDR3 nucleotide sequences shared between donor and recipient could not be assigned, those sequences were removed. To count as alloreactive, a clone needed at least 2-fold expansion over unstimulated cells and a minimum CFSE-low frequency of 0.002% (template counts) or 0.001% (read counts). Clones were considered mappable if detected in sequenced pre-transplant spleen, lymph node, or MLR CFSE-low populations of the donor or recipient. Cumulative frequency of alloreactive clones was calculated as a percentage of all sequences weighted by copy number. The table comes from immuneACCESS by way of TCRdb, which keeps in-frame sequences with V and J called. Part of the clones is missing from these tables; in studies checked, under half for an unresolved V gene and the rest for unknown reasons. The V and J calls and clone size were taken over from that table, and D and trimming were inferred from the DNA. The sample has tens of thousands of clones on record, around 84% of them singletons. Together, the top ten hold over 0.45% of the sample.

What the study reported, not specific to this receptor: The conclusions were limited by the relatively low number and heterogeneity of the intestinal transplant patients. Early after transplant, peak levels of circulating GvH clones were found to be associated with declines in HvG clones. GvH clones were detected in recipient bone marrow, and some appeared earlier in ileal mucosa or blood, consistent with an intestinal mucosal origin. In the allografts of patients with donor T cell macrochimerism, GvH to HvG T cell clonal ratios were high.

To note about this clone: Its antigen remains undetermined. No much larger clone is present one base from it, and per-base qualities are unavailable.

The source is a human donor who was the organ donor for an intestinal transplant. This sample comprised unstimulated CD4+ T cells sorted from spleen or lymph node cells, obtained before transplant. The chain was built from TRBV19 and TRBJ2-3; no confident D gene assignment can be made. In nucleotide form, the sequence is TGTGCCAGTAGTATAGTGTCTAGGCGGCGCACAGATACGCAGTATTTT. It is translated as CASSIVSRRRTDTQYF.